This TCR beta chain was captured by sequencing in a study of spatial heterogeneity in lung cancer. For the study at large: Within raw reads, each unique TCR and UMI combination appeared on average more than ten times.

Study-wide results and caveats: Ubiquitous expanded tumor TCRs showed up in blood more at resection than follow-up.

Stated time point: sample taken at primary tumor resection. Unsorted samples of tumor, nontumor lung or frozen PBMC had their whole RNA sequenced. Every TCR cDNA molecule bore a unique molecular identifier. TCRdb re-called the 5' RACE reads with MiXCR, one entry per CDR3 protein. The sample has about 95,000 distinct CDR3 sequences; over 8.5% are singletons. Note on this clonotype: Its antigen remains unidentified.

This sequence originates from a male donor with early-stage non-small cell lung cancer. Specimen: PBMCs, collected at surgery.

The CDR3 coding sequence is TGCAGCGTTGAACAGGGCTCTGGGGCCAACGTCCTGACTTTC. Protein product: CSVEQGSGANVLTF. The rearrangement joins TRBV29-1 to TRBJ2-6, with D possibly being TRBD1 (5 bases). V lost 2 bases and J lost 0, with 5 bases in between. Germline CDR1 is SQVTM and CDR2 is ANQGSEA. The CDR3 length is 14 residues.